In its sample, the clone carrying this TCR beta chain was seen once. Its antigen is undetermined. Naive CD4+ cells were CD45RA-selected; the remaining cells were memory. Deep was the level used in running the assay. The table came from immunoSEQ multiplex PCR; TCRdb's copy has only in-frame clones and leaves some out. This table holds 2 million or so clones, roughly 94% found once. The data were obtained in a study of shared clonotypes between healthy human individuals. Study summary: A few men and a couple of women, aged 18 to 49, were donors.

The length of the CDR3 is 13 residues. The germline gives CDR1 KGHSH, CDR2 LQKENI. The V gene lost 1 base and the J gene lost 4 bases, with 6 bases spanning the gap. Study conclusions and caveats: In contrast to clonotypes shared by all four donors, non-shared clonotypes had lower generation probabilities.

The sample was naive CD4+ T cells sorted from blood. As to subset: CD45RA+ positively selected. J is TRBJ2-3 and V is TRBV18; D uncertain. The TCR comes from a man aged 18 to 30 in good health. The CDR3 nucleotides read TGTGCCAGCTCACCACGAAGCTCAGATACGCAGTATTTT. Encoded protein: CASSPRSSDTQYF.